This TCR beta chain originates from a study of blood T cell repertoires in COVID-19. Authors' processing steps: Estimates of nucleated cell counts were drawn from the amplification of reference gene primers. Some clones are missing from TCRdb's copy, which holds only in-frame ones; the method was immunoSEQ multiplex PCR. Clone size and the V and J calls come from that table; the DNA yielded D and trimming. Among approximately 250,000 clones listed, approximately 89% were seen once. Participants spanned ages roughly 18 to 95 years and resided in about 25 US areas. Assignments of participants to cohorts depended upon their own reported clinical history. The V and J ends lost 3 bases and 2 bases, in that order; junction bases with no gene match: 9. The CDR3 has 17 residues. CDR1 and CDR2 (germline): SGHDT, YYEEEE.

The sequence was collected from a man aged 40-49 years who had been exposed to COVID-19. Input material: PBMCs or T cells enriched from blood (not recorded which). The chain links TRBV5-6 to TRBJ2-1; 9 nucleotides line up with TRBD2. CDR3 sequence (DNA): TGTGCCAGCAGCTCGAATACGGGACTAGCACCCTACAATGAGCAGTTCTTC. Its translation: CASSSNTGLAPYNEQFF.